These 18 T cell receptor beta chains came from one sample sequenced in a study of blood T cell repertoires in COVID-19. The protocol was immunoSEQ multiplex PCR, while the TCRdb copy is restricted to in-frame clones and leaves out a portion. This repertoire shows approximately 400,000 clones, roughly four fifths found once; its top ten account for more than 0.85%. Specimen: peripheral blood. All receptors come from a human donor with acute or convalescent COVID-19. The donor label of this sample is uncertain.

Worth noting for this clone: Other DNA sequences in the same sample also yield this CDR3. This rearrangement joins TRBV2 to TRBJ2-5; 11 bases align to TRBD1. The CDR3 contains 14 residues. Looked up from germline, CDR1 is SNHLY and CDR2 is FYNNEI. Trimming removed 5 bases from V and 5 bases from J; junction bases left unmatched: 4. The CDR3: CASSQDRGRETQYF. CDR3 coding DNA: TGTGCCAGCAGTCAGGACAGGGGGCGCGAGACCCAGTACTTC.

J is TRBJ2-5 and V is TRBV10-1, with 9 bases matching TRBD1. V shed 4 bases, J shed 3 bases, and the junction held 6 bases outside the gene matches. The CDR3 contains 15 residues. Germline CDR1 WNHNN, CDR2 SYGVQD (reference sequence). CDR3 loop: CASSATGGDKETQYF. The CDR3 DNA follows: TGCGCCAGCAGTGCGACAGGGGGAGATAAAGAGACCCAGTACTTC.

This clone was observed at least ten times. The chain combines TRBV7-9 with TRBJ1-1; D is possibly TRBD1 (6 bases). The CDR3 totals 17 residues. CDR1 and CDR2 (germline): SEHNR, FQNEAQ (reference sequence). V shed 5 bases and J shed 0 bases, with 19 bases lying between them. CDR3 in amino acids: CASSNPSGGAMNTEAFF. The CDR3 coding sequence is TGTGCCAGCAGCAATCCGTCTGGGGGGGCCATGAACACTGAAGCTTTCTTT.

V usage is TRBV6-5 and J usage is TRBJ1-1; 7 bases are shared with TRBD1. The CDR3 consists of 14 residues. Trimming at V came to 7 bases and at J to 2 bases, leaving 7 bases not matched to a gene. Looked up from germline, CDR1 is MNHEY and CDR2 is SVGAGI. The CDR3 DNA reads TGTGCCAGCACTTTGGGACAGCGAAACACTGAAGCTTTCTTT. It translates to CASTLGQRNTEAFF.

This clone was counted a single time. The V and J genes are TRBV4-1 and TRBJ1-5, with TRBD1 matching 7 bases. This CDR3 region has 16 residues. CDR1 is MGHRA and CDR2 is YSYEKL in the germline V gene. The V and J ends lost 4 bases and 0 bases, in that order; junction bases with no gene match: 6. The chain's CDR3 is CASSPDRAYSNQPQHF. The CDR3 bases are TGCGCCAGCAGCCCTGACAGGGCTTATAGCAATCAGCCCCAGCATTTT.

The rearrangement uses TRBV19 and TRBJ2-1, with D unresolved. Germline V gives CDR1 LNHDA, CDR2 SQIVND (reference sequence). The ends were cut back, 7 bases at V and 8 bases at J, with 18 bases in the middle. CDR3 length: 14 residues. CDR3 in amino acids: CASNTRPLSDEQFF. The CDR3 region has the DNA TGTGCCAGTAATACCCGGCCCCTCAGCGATGAGCAGTTCTTC.

This clone was counted a few times. The chain uses TRBV7-2 and TRBJ1-5; TRBD1 matches 7 bases. Unmatched junction bases numbered 6, after V lost 5 bases and J lost 11 bases. The CDR3 is made up of 12 amino acids. The V gene's germline CDR1 is SGHTA and CDR2 FQGNSA. CDR3 in DNA: TGTGCCAGCAGCCCTCGGACAGGTTCCCAGCATTTT. This translates into CASSPRTGSQHF. Based on the CDR3 plus reference TRBV7-2 and TRBJ1-5, the full variable domain is GAGVSQSPSNKVTEKGKDVELRCDPISGHTALYWYRQSLGQGLEFLIYFQGNSAPDKSGLPSDRFSAERTGGSVSTLTIQRTQQEDSAVYLCASSPRTGSQHFGDGTRLSIL.

The chain combines TRBV20-1 with TRBJ1-1; unclear D gene. This CDR3 has 12 residues. The ends were cut back, 3 bases at V and 1 base at J, with 6 bases in the middle. Germline V gene lookup returns CDR1 DFQATT and CDR2 SNEGSKA (reference sequence). Here the CDR3 reads CSASHGNTEAFF. Here the CDR3 DNA reads TGCAGTGCTAGTCACGGGAACACTGAAGCTTTCTTT.

This chain links TRBV6-6 with TRBJ1-1; TRBD1 aligns across 7 bases. Trimming removed 4 bases from V and 5 bases from J; junction bases left unmatched: 13. In germline, CDR1 is MNHNY, CDR2 SVGAGI (reference sequence). The CDR3 is made up of 16 amino acids. The CDR3 DNA sequence: TGTGCCAGCAGTTCCCCTGACAGGGCGGCTAAAACTGAAGCTTTCTTT. Encoded protein: CASSSPDRAAKTEAFF.

The genes are TRBV12-3 or TRBV12-4 and TRBJ1-2; D is perhaps TRBD1 (6 bases). The CDR3 sequence is 13 residues long. V was pared by 3 bases and J by 7 bases, with 12 bases between. CDR3 coding DNA: TGTGCCAGCAGTTTCGTGCAGGGGAGTGGCTACACCTTC. Protein: CASSFVQGSGYTF.

This rearrangement joins TRBV11-3 to TRBJ2-1, with D possibly TRBD2 on 6 matching bases. The germline CDR1 and CDR2 sequences are SGHNT and YENEEA. CDR3 length: 13 amino acids. Trimming pared 4 bases from V and 10 bases from J, leaving 14 bases between. The CDR3 DNA reads TGTGCCAGCAGCTCCTCCGGGGGTTGGGAGCAGTTCTTC. As protein: CASSSSGGWEQFF.

The CDR3 DNA reads TGTGCCAGCAGCCAGGGACAGGGGGCGAGTGATACGCAGTATTTT. This codes for CASSQGQGASDTQYF. The chain is built from TRBV7-7 and TRBJ2-3; TRBD1 matches 12 bases. The CDR3 has 15 amino acids. In germline, CDR1 is SSHAT, CDR2 FNYEAQ (reference sequence). Trimming cost V 5 bases and J 6 bases; bases outside gene matches: 6.

The V gene is TRBV6-5, the J gene TRBJ1-6; D unresolved. The germline CDR1 and CDR2 sequences are MNHEY and SVGAGI. V shed 6 bases and J shed 8 bases, with 11 bases lying between them. The length of the CDR3 is 13 residues. CDR3 region: CASRLHMDSPLHF. CDR3 sequence (DNA): TGTGCCAGCAGGCTCCACATGGATTCACCCCTCCACTTT.

This sequence joins TRBV7-9 and TRBJ1-2; 7 bases agree with TRBD1. V lost 0 bases, J lost 4 bases, and 2 bases stayed unmatched. The CDR3 is 14 residues long. In germline, CDR1 is SEHNR, CDR2 FQNEAQ (reference sequence). Here the CDR3 DNA reads TGTGCCAGCAGCTTAGCTGGGACAGCCTATGGCTACACCTTC. Encoded protein: CASSLAGTAYGYTF.

This chain connects TRBV4-1 to TRBJ1-2; possibly TRBD1 for D (6 bases). This CDR3 spans 16 amino acids. In germline, CDR1 is MGHRA, CDR2 YSYEKL. V was trimmed by 0 bases and J by 5 bases, leaving 16 bases between them. The CDR3 bases are TGCGCCAGCAGCCAAGAAATTGGGGGTAGGGGGTATGGCTACACCTTC. As protein: CASSQEIGGRGYGYTF.

The chain has TRBV7-6 and TRBJ2-3; 12 bases agree with TRBD2. Germline-derived CDR1 and CDR2 are SGHVS and FNYEAQ. V gave up 2 bases and J gave up 0 bases; unmatched junction bases: 12. The CDR3 covers 20 residues. The CDR3 DNA reads TGTGCCAGCAGCTTAATGTCGTCTAGCGGGGGGGCCCGGAGCACAGATACGCAGTATTTT. Its protein is CASSLMSSSGGARSTDTQYF.

As to this clone: The same CDR3 can be traced to other DNA sequences in this sample. The chain uses TRBV19 and TRBJ1-5, with no clear D. Germline CDR1 is LNHDA and CDR2 is SQIVND (reference sequence). V lost 3 bases and J 1 base, leaving 4 bases between the germline ends. The CDR3 consists of 13 residues. The CDR3 sequence: CASSISSNQPQHF. DNA for the CDR3: TGTGCCAGTAGTATCTCCAGCAATCAGCCCCAGCATTTT.

This chain joins TRBV7-9 and TRBJ1-3; 7 bases fit TRBD1. Looked up from germline, CDR1 is SEHNR and CDR2 is FQNEAQ (reference sequence). The CDR3 is 16 residues long. With V trimmed by 5 bases and J by 6 bases, 13 bases remained unmatched. CDR3 region: CASSARQRQGPNTIYF. CDR3 sequence (DNA): TGTGCCAGCAGCGCCCGGCAAAGACAGGGCCCAAACACCATATATTTT.